Listed here are 28 T cell receptor beta chains from one sample, sequenced in a study of OX40 agonist ivuxolimab in advanced cancers. Using immunoSEQ multiplex PCR, the repertoire was profiled, and TCRdb retains in-frame clones only, with some absent. This table holds approximately 47,000 clones, roughly 86% found once. This specimen consisted of CD4+ or CD8+ T cells sorted from blood, obtained in a trial of the OX40 agonist ivuxolimab. These receptors were obtained from an adult with an advanced solid tumor such as melanoma, head and neck, liver or kidney cancer.

The chain recombines TRBV11-2 with TRBJ2-5, with 7 bases aligning to TRBD1. The J call may be mistaken, given a closer DNA end match to TRBJ2-7. Germline CDR1 reads SGHAT; CDR2 reads FQNNGV. The length of the CDR3 is 15 residues. This CDR3 is CASSLTQTGVYEQYF. CDR3 DNA sequence: TGTGCCAGCAGCTTAACCCAAACAGGGGTCTACGAGCAGTACTTC.

This chain links TRBV19 with TRBJ1-1; 7 bases align to TRBD1. CDR3 length: 15 amino acids. The germline gives CDR1 LNHDA, CDR2 SQIVND (reference sequence). After removal of 5 bases from V and 6 bases from J, the junction contained 12 bases not matched to a gene. CDR3 residues: CASSSRDSIGPEAFF. Here the CDR3 DNA reads TGTGCCAGTAGTTCCCGGGACAGCATTGGACCTGAAGCTTTCTTT.

The chain links TRBV5-4 to TRBJ1-4, with D maybe TRBD1 (5 bases). Germline V gives CDR1 SGHNT, CDR2 YYREEE (reference sequence). Trimming cost V 10 bases and J 7 bases, with 20 bases left between them. CDR3 length: 14 amino acids. This CDR3 reads CAFSQAGAGEKLFF. CDR3 coding DNA: TGTGCCTTCTCACAGGCCGGGGCGGGTGAAAAACTGTTTTTT.

This rearrangement joins TRBV28 to TRBJ2-7; TRBD2 might be the D (6 bases). The CDR3 totals 12 residues. Trimming took 3 bases from V and 3 from J, leaving 6 bases between them. Germline CDR1 and CDR2: MDHEN and SYDVKM. CDR3 sequence: CASSFGSYEQYF. The CDR3 DNA follows: TGTGCCAGCAGTTTCGGGAGCTACGAGCAGTACTTC.

V gene TRBV19 combines with J gene TRBJ2-3; 9 bases fit TRBD2. The ends lost 7 bases at V and 2 bases at J; junction bases unmatched: 7. CDR3 size: 15 residues. Germline V CDR1 and CDR2: LNHDA, SQIVND (reference sequence). CDR3 region: CASNPSGKDTDTQYF. CDR3 in DNA: TGTGCCAGTAACCCTAGCGGGAAAGACACAGATACGCAGTATTTT.

This clone has only one observation. The chain has TRBV28 and TRBJ2-3; 9 bases match TRBD1. The J segment lost 6 bases and the V segment lost 5 bases, leaving 12 bases of the junction unmatched. Germline CDR1 and CDR2: MDHEN and SYDVKM. This CDR3 has 16 amino acids. The DNA for the CDR3 is TGTGCCAGCAGTCCCCCCGGACAGGGGAAGCGGGATACGCAGTATTTT. Its translation is CASSPPGQGKRDTQYF.

The gene calls are TRBV19 and TRBJ1-1, with D hard to call. This CDR3 has 12 amino acids. CDR1 LNHDA and CDR2 SQIVND come from the germline V gene (reference sequence). V was pared by 7 bases and J by 8 bases, with 14 bases between. CDR3 nucleotide sequence: TGTGCCAGTAACGACCTGGGCAGGGAAGCTTTCTTT. Translation gives CASNDLGREAFF.

The chain couples TRBV11-2 to TRBJ1-2; possible D gene TRBD1, 6 bases. Trimming pared 4 bases from V and 5 bases from J, leaving 11 bases between. Germline loops: CDR1 SGHAT, CDR2 FQNNGV. This CDR3 region has 13 residues. CDR3 loop: CASSSGGLYGYTF. The CDR3, as DNA: TGTGCCAGCAGCTCCGGGGGCTTGTATGGCTACACCTTC. Full variable domain (missing parts from reference TRBV11-2 and TRBJ1-2): EAGVAQSPRYKIIEKRQSVAFWCNPISGHATLYWYQQILGQGPKLLIQFQNNGVVDDSQLPKDRFSAERLKGVDSTLKIQPAKLEDSAVYLCASSSGGLYGYTFGSGTRLTVV.

The chain combines TRBV9 with TRBJ2-3, with TRBD2 matching 7 bases. The V and J ends lost 5 bases and 0 bases, in that order; junction bases with no gene match: 6. Germline lookup yields CDR1 SGDLS and CDR2 YYNGEE. This CDR3 region has 15 residues. In nucleotides, the CDR3 is TGTGCCAGCAGTTTACTAGCGCATAGCACAGATACGCAGTATTTT. It codes for CASSLLAHSTDTQYF.

The rearrangement uses TRBV15 and TRBJ2-5; 12 bases align to TRBD2. CDR1 LNHNV and CDR2 YYDKDF come from the germline V gene (reference sequence). The CDR3 extends over 17 amino acids. Trimming cost V 4 bases and J 6 bases; bases outside gene matches: 12. CDR3 coding DNA: TGTGCCACCAGCAAGGAGACTAGCGGGAGAGGGATACAGACCCAGTACTTC. It yields the protein CATSKETSGRGIQTQYF.

V is TRBV19 and J is TRBJ2-7; D gene ambiguous. The germline V and J ends were trimmed by 3 bases and 2 bases, with 14 bases remaining between them. The CDR3 has 15 residues. Per the germline V gene, CDR1 is LNHDA and CDR2 is SQIVND (reference sequence). The CDR3 bases are TGTGCCAGTAGTATCAGGACGGATGCCACCTACGAGCAGTACTTC. This codes for CASSIRTDATYEQYF.

This clone was recorded only once. The chain employs TRBV28 and TRBJ1-6; tentative D call: TRBD1 (6 bases). The CDR3 sequence is 14 residues long. Trimming removed 5 bases at V and 9 bases at J, with 14 bases between. CDR1 and CDR2 from the germline V gene are MDHEN and SYDVKM. The CDR3 bases are TGTGCCAGCAGTCTACAGGGAAAAAGTTCACCCCTCCACTTT. This sequence encodes CASSLQGKSSPLHF.

The rearrangement joins TRBV6-6 to TRBJ2-6, with D perhaps matching TRBD1 (6 bases). The V gene's germline CDR1 is MNHNY and CDR2 SVGAGI (reference sequence). The V end was cut by 7 bases, the J end by 2 bases, with 9 bases between. The CDR3 totals 14 residues. The CDR3 bases are TGTGCCAGCACCCAGGGGACTGGGGCCAACGTCCTGACTTTC. Its protein product is CASTQGTGANVLTF.

The V gene is TRBV7-5, the J gene TRBJ2-7; the D call of TRBD1 is as the table states it, not checked on the DNA. TRBV7-5 is a listed pseudogene. The CDR3 totals 16 residues. This chain's CDR3 is CVRSGRRDRVSYEQYF. CDR3 sequence (DNA): TGTGTCAGAAGCGGCCGCCGGGACAGGGTTTCCTACGAGCAGTACTTC.

The gene calls are TRBV5-4 and TRBJ1-6; D uncertain. The germline V gene has CDR1 SGHNT and CDR2 YYREEE (reference sequence). CDR3 length equals 14 residues. Trimming left V 2 bases short and J 10 bases short, with 13 bases between. In DNA, the CDR3 is TGTGCCAGCAGCTTCCTAGAGGGAGCGTCACCCCTCCACTTT. Amino acids: CASSFLEGASPLHF.

CDR3 coding DNA: TGTGCCAGTGGTTGGTGGGGCACAGATACGCAGTATTTT. This translates into CASGWWGTDTQYF. The chain uses TRBV6-1 and TRBJ2-3; D is uncertain. This CDR3 has 13 residues. V dropped 9 bases and J dropped 1 base, with 11 bases sitting between them. Germline V gene sequence: CDR1 MNHNS, CDR2 SASEGT.

The chain couples TRBV7-3 to TRBJ1-1; D remains unclear. The CDR3 is 14 amino acids. V lost 2 bases to trimming and J lost 2 bases, with 9 bases between them. The V gene's germline CDR1 is SGHTA and CDR2 FQGTGA. The chain's CDR3 is CASSLDGSNTEAFF. The CDR3 coding sequence is TGTGCCAGCAGCTTAGACGGCTCAAACACTGAAGCTTTCTTT.

The V and J genes are TRBV5-1 and TRBJ2-5; possibly TRBD1 for D (5 bases). This CDR3 contains 13 residues. Trimming removed 0 bases from V and 4 bases from J, with 7 bases in between. CDR1 SGHRS and CDR2 YFSETQ come from the germline V gene. For the CDR3, the DNA is TGCGCCAGCAGCTTGGTTAGGGGAGAGACCCAGTACTTC. It codes for CASSLVRGETQYF.

This clone was seen a handful of times. This CDR3 reads CASSVGTQGHLNTEAFF. The CDR3 bases are TGTGCCAGCAGCGTAGGCACCCAGGGACACCTGAACACTGAAGCTTTCTTT. J is TRBJ1-1 and V is TRBV9, with D perhaps TRBD1 (6 bases). The CDR3 runs to 17 residues. Between the trimmed V and J ends, which lost 0 bases and 0 bases, there was a span of 15 bases. Germline V gene sequence: CDR1 SGDLS, CDR2 YYNGEE.

A single count supports this clone. The chain couples TRBV6-5 to TRBJ1-2; D gene ambiguous. V gave up 10 bases and J gave up 4 bases, with 16 bases separating them. Germline-derived CDR1 and CDR2 are MNHEY and SVGAGI. This CDR3 region has 13 residues. CDR3: CATLSPGAYGYTF. In DNA, the CDR3 is TGTGCCACCCTCTCGCCGGGCGCCTATGGCTACACCTTC.

J is TRBJ2-1 and V is TRBV4-2; D possibly corresponds to TRBD2 (7 bases). V lost 4 bases to trimming and J lost 1 base, with 17 bases between them. There are 17 residues in the CDR3. The V gene's germline CDR1 is LGHNA and CDR2 YNFKEQ. The DNA of the CDR3 is TGTGCCAGCAGCCGCCCCGGACTAGGGGGTTCCTACAATGAGCAGTTCTTC. Its translation: CASSRPGLGGSYNEQFF.

The chain has TRBV18 and TRBJ1-4, with D unresolved. CDR1 KGHSH and CDR2 LQKENI come from the germline V gene. The V and J ends lost 5 bases and 7 bases respectively, with 14 bases between them. The CDR3 covers 14 residues. CDR3 amino acids: CASSSGLGGEKLFF. The DNA for the CDR3 is TGTGCCAGCTCATCCGGCCTTGGAGGTGAAAAACTGTTTTTT.

V is TRBV5-4 and J is TRBJ1-5, with 9 bases that match TRBD1. The V segment lost 4 bases and the J segment 2 bases; nucleotides outside the gene matches: 10. Germline values: CDR1 SGHNT, CDR2 YYREEE (reference sequence). This CDR3 has 17 residues. The CDR3 DNA sequence: TGTGCCAGCAGCCAGGGGACAGGGAATATGGGCAATCAGCCCCAGCATTTT. It specifies CASSQGTGNMGNQPQHF. Variable domain in full (rest from reference TRBV5-4 and TRBJ1-5): ETGVTQSPTHLIKTRGQQVTLRCSSQSGHNTVSWYQQALGQGPQFIFQYYREEENGRGNFPPRFSGLQFPNYSSELNVNALELDDSALYLCASSQGTGNMGNQPQHFGDGTRLSIL.

The chain is built from TRBV10-2 and TRBJ2-7; the match to TRBD2 covers 8 bases. The V and J ends lost 6 bases and 2 bases, in that order; junction bases with no gene match: 6. CDR3 length: 14 residues. Germline V gives CDR1 WSHSY, CDR2 SAAADI. The CDR3 nucleotides are TGCGCCAGCAGATTAGCGGGATCGCCCTACGAGCAGTACTTC. This gives the protein CASRLAGSPYEQYF.

There are a few counts of this clone. The gene calls are TRBV19 and TRBJ2-7; D possibly matches TRBD1 or TRBD2 (5 bases each). There are 15 residues in the CDR3. V lost 6 bases to trimming and J lost 3 bases, with 18 bases between them. From germline, CDR1 is LNHDA and CDR2 SQIVND (reference sequence). CDR3 loop: CASSPLPGLSYEQYF. The CDR3 DNA reads as TGTGCCAGTAGCCCTCTTCCGGGGCTGAGCTACGAGCAGTACTTC.

The rearrangement uses TRBV5-1 and TRBJ2-5, with 7 bases fitting TRBD1. The J call could be wrong; TRBJ2-7 is a better fit for the DNA end. The CDR3 is 14 amino acids. CDR1 is SGHRS and CDR2 is YFSETQ in the germline V gene. CDR3 residues: CASSETTGFNEQYF. The CDR3 DNA reads TGCGCCAGCAGCGAGACGACAGGGTTCAACGAGCAGTACTTC.

The chain joins TRBV5-1 to TRBJ2-1; 9 bases agree with TRBD1. The CDR3 totals 15 residues. From germline, CDR1 is SGHRS and CDR2 YFSETQ. After removal of 0 bases from V and 7 bases from J, the junction contained 5 bases not matched to a gene. CDR3 sequence: CASSLASGTGNEQFF. In DNA, the CDR3 is TGCGCCAGCAGCTTGGCCAGCGGGACAGGGAATGAGCAGTTCTTC.

This chain uses TRBV28 with TRBJ1-2; no clear D. The germline CDR1 and CDR2 sequences are MDHEN and SYDVKM. The CDR3 totals 14 residues. V was pared by 3 bases and J by 6 bases, with 14 bases between. The CDR3 nucleotides are TGTGCCAGCAGTTTCGTTGGACCATCCAATGGCTACACCTTC. As protein: CASSFVGPSNGYTF.